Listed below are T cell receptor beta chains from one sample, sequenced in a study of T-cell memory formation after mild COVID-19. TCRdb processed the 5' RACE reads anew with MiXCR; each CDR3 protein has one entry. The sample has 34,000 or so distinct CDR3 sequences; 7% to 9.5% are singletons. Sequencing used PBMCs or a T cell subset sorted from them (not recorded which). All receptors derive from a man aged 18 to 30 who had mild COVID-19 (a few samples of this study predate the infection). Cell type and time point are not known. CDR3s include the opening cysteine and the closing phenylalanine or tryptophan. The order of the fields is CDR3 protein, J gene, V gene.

CDR3aa: CASSVDVNSYEQYF
j_gene: TRBJ2-7
v_gene: TRBV9

CDR3aa: CASSLRPQGTEAFF
j_gene: TRBJ1-1
v_gene: TRBV7-8

CDR3aa: CASSLAGGETQYF
j_gene: TRBJ2-5
v_gene: TRBV5-1

CDR3aa: CASSYRGTYNEQFF
j_gene: TRBJ2-1
v_gene: TRBV6-6

CDR3aa: CSVVPGSGNTIYF
j_gene: TRBJ1-3
v_gene: TRBV29-1

CDR3aa: CAWSFNRFDEQYF
j_gene: TRBJ2-7
v_gene: TRBV30

CDR3aa: CASSGQGRRGEQFF
j_gene: TRBJ2-1
v_gene: TRBV11-3

CDR3aa: CASSRGRASGADYNEQFF
j_gene: TRBJ2-1
v_gene: TRBV5-1

CDR3aa: CASRPTLGSYNSPLHF
j_gene: TRBJ1-6
v_gene: TRBV5-1

CDR3aa: CASSRGQGSSYEQYF
j_gene: TRBJ2-7
v_gene: TRBV5-8

CDR3aa: CASSIGGGADTQYF
j_gene: TRBJ2-3
v_gene: TRBV27

CDR3aa: CASSPRDRSGYSNQPQHF
j_gene: TRBJ1-5
v_gene: TRBV7-8

CDR3aa: CASSNRESYGYTF
j_gene: TRBJ1-2
v_gene: TRBV12-3/TRBV12-4

CDR3aa: CASSNEYGYTF
j_gene: TRBJ1-2
v_gene: TRBV19

CDR3aa: CSVETTNYGYTF
j_gene: TRBJ1-2
v_gene: TRBV29-1

CDR3aa: CSARGSGRDIYNEQFF
j_gene: TRBJ2-1
v_gene: TRBV20-1

CDR3aa: CASYRGLRQFF
j_gene: TRBJ2-1
v_gene: TRBV7-2

CDR3aa: CASSPRPGTISYEQYF
j_gene: TRBJ2-7
v_gene: TRBV7-2

CDR3aa: CASSWEQGGEQFF
j_gene: TRBJ2-1
v_gene: TRBV11-3

CDR3aa: CASSLLLGGPYNEQFF
j_gene: TRBJ2-1
v_gene: TRBV7-2

CDR3aa: CASGGQPGELFF
j_gene: TRBJ2-2
v_gene: TRBV28

CDR3aa: CSAQTSGGQETQYF
j_gene: TRBJ2-5
v_gene: TRBV20-1

CDR3aa: CASSVVASGGALNTQYF
j_gene: TRBJ2-3
v_gene: TRBV9

CDR3aa: CASSPLPGPMNTEAFF
j_gene: TRBJ1-1
v_gene: TRBV6-5

CDR3aa: CASSLTGNQPQHF
j_gene: TRBJ1-5
v_gene: TRBV7-9

CDR3aa: CASSRGAQNTEAFF
j_gene: TRBJ1-1
v_gene: TRBV18

CDR3aa: CASSYNQNTGELFF
j_gene: TRBJ2-2
v_gene: TRBV6-2/TRBV6-3

CDR3aa: CASSVGVDGYTF
j_gene: TRBJ1-2
v_gene: TRBV9

CDR3aa: CASSIDGGSGNTIYF
j_gene: TRBJ1-3
v_gene: TRBV12-3/TRBV12-4

CDR3aa: CASSQGEGLNQPQHF
j_gene: TRBJ1-5
v_gene: TRBV4-3

CDR3aa: CASSLDGGAEAFF
j_gene: TRBJ1-1
v_gene: TRBV7-9

CDR3aa: CAWSNQGDNYGYTF
j_gene: TRBJ1-2
v_gene: TRBV30

CDR3aa: CASNQGSSYEQYF
j_gene: TRBJ2-7
v_gene: TRBV27

CDR3aa: CAYPPISGANVLTF
j_gene: TRBJ2-6
v_gene: TRBV7-9

CDR3aa: CASSSDSSSETQYF
j_gene: TRBJ2-5
v_gene: TRBV6-5

CDR3aa: CASSPQGEKLFF
j_gene: TRBJ1-4
v_gene: TRBV12-3/TRBV12-4

CDR3aa: CASSHGGAFDNEQFF
j_gene: TRBJ2-1
v_gene: TRBV4-1

CDR3aa: CATSDGSNPNEQFF
j_gene: TRBJ2-1
v_gene: TRBV24-1

CDR3aa: CSATKSGTSGGLYNEQFF
j_gene: TRBJ2-1
v_gene: TRBV20-1

CDR3aa: CASSQGRQRGTEAFF
j_gene: TRBJ1-1
v_gene: TRBV4-1

CDR3aa: CASSLSDTQYF
j_gene: TRBJ2-3
v_gene: TRBV6-5

CDR3aa: CASRTAGANYGYTF
j_gene: TRBJ1-2
v_gene: TRBV6-5

CDR3aa: CASSRNRRYTEAFF
j_gene: TRBJ1-1
v_gene: TRBV7-2

CDR3aa: CASSQVQDGTEAFF
j_gene: TRBJ1-1
v_gene: TRBV4-1

CDR3aa: CSANSMTGGTDTQYF
j_gene: TRBJ2-3
v_gene: TRBV20-1

CDR3aa: CASSDPDWVTEAFF
j_gene: TRBJ1-1
v_gene: TRBV2

CDR3aa: CASSSTGAPGAQYF
j_gene: TRBJ2-5
v_gene: TRBV7-2

CDR3aa: CASSFDFPGVSQRGYTF
j_gene: TRBJ1-2
v_gene: TRBV7-2

CDR3aa: CASMSAPTDTQYF
j_gene: TRBJ2-3
v_gene: TRBV5-1

CDR3aa: CASSQEAAGVATGELFF
j_gene: TRBJ2-2
v_gene: TRBV14

CDR3aa: CASSLSGGGQYEQYF
j_gene: TRBJ2-7
v_gene: TRBV7-6

CDR3aa: CASSSYDLNTEAFF
j_gene: TRBJ1-1
v_gene: TRBV12-3/TRBV12-4

CDR3aa: CASSEGEGAGHAEAFF
j_gene: TRBJ1-1
v_gene: TRBV6-4

CDR3aa: CASSQGGLGGGYNEQFF
j_gene: TRBJ2-1
v_gene: TRBV4-1

CDR3aa: CASSYGQGGYTF
j_gene: TRBJ1-2
v_gene: TRBV6-5

CDR3aa: CASTLDTLNTEAFF
j_gene: TRBJ1-1
v_gene: TRBV9

CDR3aa: CSPRAGGFNEQFF
j_gene: TRBJ2-1
v_gene: TRBV20-1